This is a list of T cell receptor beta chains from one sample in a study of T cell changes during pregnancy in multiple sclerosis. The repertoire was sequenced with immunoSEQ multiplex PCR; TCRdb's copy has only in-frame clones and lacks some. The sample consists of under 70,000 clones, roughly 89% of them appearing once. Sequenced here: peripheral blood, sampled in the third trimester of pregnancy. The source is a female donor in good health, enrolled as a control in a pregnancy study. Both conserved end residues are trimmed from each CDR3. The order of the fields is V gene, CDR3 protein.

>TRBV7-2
ASSLVVWGRARGYT
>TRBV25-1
ASSESLRDKSNYGYT
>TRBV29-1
SGTPGQGYNEQF
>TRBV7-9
ASSPPGTSGRNYNEQF
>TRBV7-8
ASSSRIRQGNSGYT
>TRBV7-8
ASSTHRANSNQPQH
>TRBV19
ASKLQGPNEQF
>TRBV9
ASSVDGSGGTDTQY
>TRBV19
ASSIALDRSRA
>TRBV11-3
ASSLGGAGVYEQY
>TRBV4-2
ASSRRTPPYEQY
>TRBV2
ASSQGQGSNQPQH
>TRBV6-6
ASSGTYIEYT
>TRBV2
ASWREYDEQY
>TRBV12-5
ASGLGRSNTEAF
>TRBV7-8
ASSLGQGGYSPLH
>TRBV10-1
ASSADRGSSYGYT
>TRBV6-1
ASRTGFNYGYT
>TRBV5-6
ASSWGQVTYEQY
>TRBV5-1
ASSLNRAYYNEQF
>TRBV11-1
ASSYSTDRGRDEQY
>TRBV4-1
ASSQVVGTDTQY
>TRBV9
ASSSLGTAPEAF
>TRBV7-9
ASSLATGVRPGELF
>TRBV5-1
ASSLIDRAGKTQY
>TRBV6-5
ASSYQGTNYGYT
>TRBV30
AWEPTGVAGELF
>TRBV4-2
ASSQETGNTEAF
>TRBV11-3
ASSSGQSSYNEQF
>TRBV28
ASRGQGSHEQY
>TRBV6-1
ASRGGINQPQH
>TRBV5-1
ASSRDTSYEQY
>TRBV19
ASSISPPHPMRPGELF